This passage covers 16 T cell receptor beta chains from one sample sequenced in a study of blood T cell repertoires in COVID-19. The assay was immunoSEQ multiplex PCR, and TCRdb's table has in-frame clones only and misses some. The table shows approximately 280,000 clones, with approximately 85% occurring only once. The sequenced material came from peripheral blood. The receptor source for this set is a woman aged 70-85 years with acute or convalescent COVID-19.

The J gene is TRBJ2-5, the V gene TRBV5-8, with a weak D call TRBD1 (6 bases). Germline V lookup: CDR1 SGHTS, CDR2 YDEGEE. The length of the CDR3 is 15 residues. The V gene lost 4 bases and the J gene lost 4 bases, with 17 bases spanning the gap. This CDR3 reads CASSPLGRGRETQYF. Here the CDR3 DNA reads TGTGCCAGCAGCCCCCTTGGCAGGGGACGAGAGACCCAGTACTTC.

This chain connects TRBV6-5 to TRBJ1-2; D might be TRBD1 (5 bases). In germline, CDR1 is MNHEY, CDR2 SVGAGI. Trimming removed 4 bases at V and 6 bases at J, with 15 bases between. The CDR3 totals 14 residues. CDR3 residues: CASSSADSPNGYTF. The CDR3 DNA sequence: TGTGCCAGCAGTTCTGCCGACAGTCCTAATGGCTACACCTTC.

The CDR3 spells CASSLTGGPWDEQFF. DNA of the CDR3: TGTGCCAGCAGCTTAACGGGGGGGCCGTGGGATGAGCAGTTCTTC. This chain joins TRBV11-2 and TRBJ2-1; 8 bases match TRBD2. Germline V gene data show CDR1 as SGHAT and CDR2 as FQNNGV. The V gene end was trimmed by 2 bases and the J gene end by 8 bases; junction bases not matched to a gene: 8. This CDR3 is built from 15 residues.

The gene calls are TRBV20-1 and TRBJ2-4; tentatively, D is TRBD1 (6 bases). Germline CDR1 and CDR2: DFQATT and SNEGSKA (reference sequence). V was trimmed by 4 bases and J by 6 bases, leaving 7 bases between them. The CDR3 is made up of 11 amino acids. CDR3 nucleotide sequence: TGCAGTGCTACACAGGGAAACATTCAGTACTTC. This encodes CSATQGNIQYF.

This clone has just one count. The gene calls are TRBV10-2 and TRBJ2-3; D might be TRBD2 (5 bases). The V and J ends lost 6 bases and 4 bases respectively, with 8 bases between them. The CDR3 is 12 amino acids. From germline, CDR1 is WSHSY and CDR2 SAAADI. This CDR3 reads CASREAPDTQYF. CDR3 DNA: TGCGCCAGCAGGGAGGCGCCAGATACGCAGTATTTT.

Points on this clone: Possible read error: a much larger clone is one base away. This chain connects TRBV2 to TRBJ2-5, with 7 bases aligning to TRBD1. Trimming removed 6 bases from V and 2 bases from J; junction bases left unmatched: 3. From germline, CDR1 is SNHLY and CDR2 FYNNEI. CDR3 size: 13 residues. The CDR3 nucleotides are TGTGCCAGCAGCTTGGGACAGCAAGAGACCCAGTACTTC. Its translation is CASSLGQQETQYF.

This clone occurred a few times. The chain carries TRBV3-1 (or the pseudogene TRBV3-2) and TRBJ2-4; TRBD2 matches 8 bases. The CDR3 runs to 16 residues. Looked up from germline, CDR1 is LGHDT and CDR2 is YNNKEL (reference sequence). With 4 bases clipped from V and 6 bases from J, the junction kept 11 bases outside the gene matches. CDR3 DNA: TGTGCCAGCAGCCCCCTCCTAACTAGCGGCGCAAACATTCAGTACTTC. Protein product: CASSPLLTSGANIQYF.

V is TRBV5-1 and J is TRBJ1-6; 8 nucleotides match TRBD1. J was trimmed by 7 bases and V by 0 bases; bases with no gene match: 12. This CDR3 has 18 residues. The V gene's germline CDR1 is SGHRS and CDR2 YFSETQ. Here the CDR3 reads CASSLGWLGQGQNSPLHF. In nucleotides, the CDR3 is TGCGCCAGCAGCTTGGGGTGGCTCGGACAGGGACAAAATTCACCCCTCCACTTT.

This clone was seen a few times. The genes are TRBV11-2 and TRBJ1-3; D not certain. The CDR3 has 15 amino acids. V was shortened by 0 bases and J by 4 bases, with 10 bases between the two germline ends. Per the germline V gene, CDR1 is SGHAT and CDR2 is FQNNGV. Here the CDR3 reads CASSLDSILGNTIYF. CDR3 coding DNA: TGTGCCAGCAGCTTAGACTCTATTCTCGGAAACACCATATATTTT.

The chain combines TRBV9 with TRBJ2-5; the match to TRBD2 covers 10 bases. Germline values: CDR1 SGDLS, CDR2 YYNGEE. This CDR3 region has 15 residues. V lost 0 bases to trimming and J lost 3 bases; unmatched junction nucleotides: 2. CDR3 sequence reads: CASSVGAGGEETQYF. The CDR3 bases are TGTGCCAGCAGCGTAGGAGCGGGGGGGGAAGAGACCCAGTACTTC.

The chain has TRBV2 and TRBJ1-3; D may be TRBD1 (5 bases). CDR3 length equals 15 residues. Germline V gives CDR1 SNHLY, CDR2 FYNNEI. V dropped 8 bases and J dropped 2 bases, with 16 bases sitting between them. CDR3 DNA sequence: TGTGCCAGCCGCTCCGACAGCTTCACTGGAAACACCATATATTTT. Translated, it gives CASRSDSFTGNTIYF.

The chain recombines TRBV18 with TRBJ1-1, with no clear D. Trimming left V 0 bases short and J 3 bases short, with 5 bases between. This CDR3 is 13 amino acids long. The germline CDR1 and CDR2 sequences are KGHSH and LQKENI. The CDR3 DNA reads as TGTGCCAGCTCACCACCGCCGGACACTGAAGCTTTCTTT. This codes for CASSPPPDTEAFF.

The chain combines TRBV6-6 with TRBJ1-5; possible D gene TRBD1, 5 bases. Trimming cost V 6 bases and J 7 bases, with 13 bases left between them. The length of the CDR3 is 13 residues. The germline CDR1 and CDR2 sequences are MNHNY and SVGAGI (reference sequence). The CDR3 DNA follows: TGTGCCAGCAGCTGGGGGGAACGCCAGCCCCAGCATTTT. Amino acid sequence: CASSWGERQPQHF.

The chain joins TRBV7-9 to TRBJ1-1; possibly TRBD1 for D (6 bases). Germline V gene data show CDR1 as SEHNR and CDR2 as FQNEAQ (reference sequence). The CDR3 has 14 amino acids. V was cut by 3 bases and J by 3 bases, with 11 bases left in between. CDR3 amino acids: CASSFTPGDTEAFF. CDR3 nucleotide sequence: TGTGCCAGCAGCTTCACCCCAGGGGACACTGAAGCTTTCTTT.

CDR3 bases: TGTGCCAGCAGCCCTCCGGGAATCCGTCAGCCCCAGCATTTT. The encoded protein is CASSPPGIRQPQHF. The rearrangement links TRBV28 to TRBJ1-5; D remains ambiguous. The CDR3 consists of 14 residues. Trimming left V 6 bases short and J 6 bases short, with 15 bases between. Germline CDR1 and CDR2: MDHEN and SYDVKM.

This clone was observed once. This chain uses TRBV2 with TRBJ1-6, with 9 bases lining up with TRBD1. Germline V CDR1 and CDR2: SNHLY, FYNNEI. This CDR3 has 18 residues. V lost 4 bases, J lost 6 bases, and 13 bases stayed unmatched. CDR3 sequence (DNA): TGTGCCAGCAGTGCTTTCGGCTTGGGACAGGGCCGTAATTCACCCCTCCACTTT. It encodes CASSAFGLGQGRNSPLHF.